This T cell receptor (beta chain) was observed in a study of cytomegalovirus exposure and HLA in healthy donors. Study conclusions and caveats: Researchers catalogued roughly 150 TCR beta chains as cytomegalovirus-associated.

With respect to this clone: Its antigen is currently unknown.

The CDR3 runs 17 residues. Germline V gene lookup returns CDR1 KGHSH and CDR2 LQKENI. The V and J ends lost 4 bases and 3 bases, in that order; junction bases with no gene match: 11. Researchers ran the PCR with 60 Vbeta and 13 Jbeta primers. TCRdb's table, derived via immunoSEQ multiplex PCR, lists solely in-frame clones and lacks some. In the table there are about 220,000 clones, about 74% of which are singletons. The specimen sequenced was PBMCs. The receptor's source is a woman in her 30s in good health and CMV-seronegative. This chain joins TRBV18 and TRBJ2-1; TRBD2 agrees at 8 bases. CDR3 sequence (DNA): TGTGCCAGCTCACTCCGGGGGGGCGGAACCTTCTACAATGAGCAGTTCTTC. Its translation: CASSLRGGGTFYNEQFF.